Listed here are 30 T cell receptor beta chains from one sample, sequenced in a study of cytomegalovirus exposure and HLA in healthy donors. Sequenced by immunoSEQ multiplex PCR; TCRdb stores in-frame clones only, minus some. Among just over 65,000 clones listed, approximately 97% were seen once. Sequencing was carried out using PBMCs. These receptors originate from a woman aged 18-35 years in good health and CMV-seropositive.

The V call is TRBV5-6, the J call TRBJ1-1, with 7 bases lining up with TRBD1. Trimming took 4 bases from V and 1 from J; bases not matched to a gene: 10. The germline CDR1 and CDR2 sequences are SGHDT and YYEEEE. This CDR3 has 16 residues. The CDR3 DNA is TGTGCCAGCAGCCATGGCAGGGGGTTAAGGAACACTGAAGCTTTCTTT. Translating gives CASSHGRGLRNTEAFF.

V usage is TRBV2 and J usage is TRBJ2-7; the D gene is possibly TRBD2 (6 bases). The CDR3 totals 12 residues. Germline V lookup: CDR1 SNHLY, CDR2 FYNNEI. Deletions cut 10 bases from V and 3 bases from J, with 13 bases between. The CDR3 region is CATYTGVYEQYF. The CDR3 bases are TGTGCCACCTACACGGGAGTCTACGAGCAGTACTTC.

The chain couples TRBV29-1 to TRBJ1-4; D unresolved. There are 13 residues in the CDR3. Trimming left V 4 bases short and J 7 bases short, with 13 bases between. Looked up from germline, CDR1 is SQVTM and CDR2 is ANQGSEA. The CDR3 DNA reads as TGCAGCGTTGCAGACGACCCGGGTGAAAAACTGTTTTTT. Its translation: CSVADDPGEKLFF.

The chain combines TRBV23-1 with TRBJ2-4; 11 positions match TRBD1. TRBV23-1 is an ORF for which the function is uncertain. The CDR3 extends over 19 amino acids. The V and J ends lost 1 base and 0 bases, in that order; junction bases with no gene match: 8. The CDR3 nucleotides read TGCGCCAGCAGTCAATACTGGTGCGGGACAGGGGGAGCCAAAAACATTCAGTACTTC. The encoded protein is CASSQYWCGTGGAKNIQYF.

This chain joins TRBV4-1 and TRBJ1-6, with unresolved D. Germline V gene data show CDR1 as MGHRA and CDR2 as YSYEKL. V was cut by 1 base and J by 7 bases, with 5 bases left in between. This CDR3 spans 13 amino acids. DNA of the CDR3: TGCGCCAGCAGCCAAGTAGTCAATTCACCCCTCCACTTT. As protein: CASSQVVNSPLHF.

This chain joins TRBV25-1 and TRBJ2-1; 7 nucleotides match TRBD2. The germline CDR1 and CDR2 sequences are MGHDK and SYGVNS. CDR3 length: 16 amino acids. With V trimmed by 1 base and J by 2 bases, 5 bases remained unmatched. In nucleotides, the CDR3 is TGTGCCAGCAGTGAATGGGGGGGATCTACCTACAATGAGCAGTTCTTC. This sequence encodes CASSEWGGSTYNEQFF.

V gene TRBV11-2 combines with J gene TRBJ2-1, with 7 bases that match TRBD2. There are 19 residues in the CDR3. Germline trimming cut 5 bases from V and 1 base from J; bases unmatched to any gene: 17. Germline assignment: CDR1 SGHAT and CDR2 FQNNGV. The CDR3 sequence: CASSPSTPTPSGSYNEQFF. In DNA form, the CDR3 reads TGTGCCAGCAGCCCAAGTACCCCTACCCCTAGCGGATCCTACAATGAGCAGTTCTTC.

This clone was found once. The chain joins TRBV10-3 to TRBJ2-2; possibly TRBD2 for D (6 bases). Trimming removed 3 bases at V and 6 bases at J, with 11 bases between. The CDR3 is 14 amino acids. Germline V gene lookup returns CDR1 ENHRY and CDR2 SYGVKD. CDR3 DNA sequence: TGTGCCATCAGTGACGCGGGGTCCGCCGGGGAGCTGTTTTTT. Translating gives CAISDAGSAGELFF.

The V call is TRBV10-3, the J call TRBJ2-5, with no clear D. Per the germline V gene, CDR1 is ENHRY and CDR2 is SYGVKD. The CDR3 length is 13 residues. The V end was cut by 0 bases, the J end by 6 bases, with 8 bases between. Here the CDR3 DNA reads TGTGCCATCAGTGAGTCGGCAGCGAAGACCCAGTACTTC. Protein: CAISESAAKTQYF.

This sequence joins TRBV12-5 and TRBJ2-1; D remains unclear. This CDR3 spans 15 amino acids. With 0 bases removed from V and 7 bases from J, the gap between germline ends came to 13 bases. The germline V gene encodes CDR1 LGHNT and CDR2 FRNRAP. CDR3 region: CASGLVLAGRNEQFF. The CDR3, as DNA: TGTGCTAGTGGTTTGGTACTTGCAGGCCGTAATGAGCAGTTCTTC.

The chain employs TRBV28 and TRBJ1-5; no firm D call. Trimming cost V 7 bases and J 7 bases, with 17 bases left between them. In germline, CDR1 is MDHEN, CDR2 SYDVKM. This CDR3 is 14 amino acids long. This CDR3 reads CASNSIDLSQPQHF. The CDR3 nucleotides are TGTGCCAGCAATTCCATCGATCTAAGCCAGCCCCAGCATTTT.

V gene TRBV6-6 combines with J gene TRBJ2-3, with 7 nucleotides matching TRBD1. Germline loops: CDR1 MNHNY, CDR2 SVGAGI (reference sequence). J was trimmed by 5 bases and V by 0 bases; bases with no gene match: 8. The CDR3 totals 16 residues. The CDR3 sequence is CASSYSAQGRRDTQYF. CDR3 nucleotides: TGTGCCAGCAGTTACTCGGCACAGGGGCGGAGAGATACGCAGTATTTT.

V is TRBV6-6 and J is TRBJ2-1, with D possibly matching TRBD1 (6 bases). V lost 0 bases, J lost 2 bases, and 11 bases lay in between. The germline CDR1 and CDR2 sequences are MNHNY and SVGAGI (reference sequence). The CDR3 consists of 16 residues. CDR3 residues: CASSYSIGGTYNEQFF. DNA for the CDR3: TGTGCCAGCAGTTACTCGATTGGGGGCACCTACAATGAGCAGTTCTTC.

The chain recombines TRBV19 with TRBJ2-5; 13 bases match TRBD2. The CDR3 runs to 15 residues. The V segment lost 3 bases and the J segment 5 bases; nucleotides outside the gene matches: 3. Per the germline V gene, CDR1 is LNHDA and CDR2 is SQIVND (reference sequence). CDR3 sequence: CASSMTSGRWETQYF. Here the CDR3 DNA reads TGTGCCAGTAGTATGACTAGCGGGAGGTGGGAGACCCAGTACTTC. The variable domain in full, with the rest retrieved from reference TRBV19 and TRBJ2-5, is DGGITQSPKYLFRKEGQNVTLSCEQNLNHDAMYWYRQDPGQGLRLIYYSQIVNDFQKGDIAEGYSVSREKKESFPLTVTSAQKNPTAFYLCASSMTSGRWETQYFGPGTRLLVL.

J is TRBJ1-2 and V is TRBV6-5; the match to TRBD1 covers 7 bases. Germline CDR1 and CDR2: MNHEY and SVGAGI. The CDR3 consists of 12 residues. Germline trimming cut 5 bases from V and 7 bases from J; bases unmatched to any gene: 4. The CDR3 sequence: CASSRQGRGYTF. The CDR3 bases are TGTGCCAGCAGTCGACAGGGACGTGGCTACACCTTC.

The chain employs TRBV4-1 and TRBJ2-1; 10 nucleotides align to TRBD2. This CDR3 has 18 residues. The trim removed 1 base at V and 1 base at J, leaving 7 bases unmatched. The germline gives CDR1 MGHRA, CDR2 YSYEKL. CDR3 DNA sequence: TGCGCCAGCAGCCAAGCCCCGGGACTAGCGTTTTCCTACAATGAGCAGTTCTTC. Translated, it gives CASSQAPGLAFSYNEQFF.

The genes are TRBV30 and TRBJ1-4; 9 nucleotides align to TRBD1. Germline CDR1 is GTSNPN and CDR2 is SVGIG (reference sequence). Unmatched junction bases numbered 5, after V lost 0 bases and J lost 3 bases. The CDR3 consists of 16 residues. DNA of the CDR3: TGTGCCTGGAGTGTAACAGGGGGCGCACCTAATGAAAAACTGTTTTTT. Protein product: CAWSVTGGAPNEKLFF.

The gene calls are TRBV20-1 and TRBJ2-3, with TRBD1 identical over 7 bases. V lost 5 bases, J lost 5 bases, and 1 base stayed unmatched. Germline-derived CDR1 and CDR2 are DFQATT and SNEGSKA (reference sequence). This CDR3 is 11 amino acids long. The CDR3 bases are TGCAGTGCTCCAGGGGGAGATACGCAGTATTTT. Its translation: CSAPGGDTQYF.

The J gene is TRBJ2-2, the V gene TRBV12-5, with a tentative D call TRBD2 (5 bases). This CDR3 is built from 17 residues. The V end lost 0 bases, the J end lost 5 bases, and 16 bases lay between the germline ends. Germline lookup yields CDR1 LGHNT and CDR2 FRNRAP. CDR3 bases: TGTGCTAGTGGTTTGGTACTAGGAGCCTCTGGGACCGGGGAGCTGTTTTTT. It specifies CASGLVLGASGTGELFF.

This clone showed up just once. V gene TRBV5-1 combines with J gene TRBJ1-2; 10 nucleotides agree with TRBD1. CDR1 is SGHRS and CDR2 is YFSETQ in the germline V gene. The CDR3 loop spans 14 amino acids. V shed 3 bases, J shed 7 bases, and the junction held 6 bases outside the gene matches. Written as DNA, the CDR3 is TGCGCCAGCAGCTCCAGACAGGGGGCGATTGGCTACACCTTC. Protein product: CASSSRQGAIGYTF.

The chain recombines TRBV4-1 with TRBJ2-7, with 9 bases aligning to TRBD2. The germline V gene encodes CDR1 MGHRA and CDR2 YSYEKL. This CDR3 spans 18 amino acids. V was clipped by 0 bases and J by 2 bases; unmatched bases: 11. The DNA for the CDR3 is TGCGCCAGCAGCCAAGATCCCAGCGGGAGGACCCATGCCTACGAGCAGTACTTC. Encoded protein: CASSQDPSGRTHAYEQYF.

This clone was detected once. CDR3 sequence: CASSQFHYEQYF. In DNA form, the CDR3 reads TGTGCCAGCAGCCAGTTCCACTACGAGCAGTACTTC. V gene TRBV14 combines with J gene TRBJ2-7; no firm D call. The V and J ends lost 3 bases and 3 bases respectively, with 6 bases between them. The CDR3 loop spans 12 amino acids. CDR1 and CDR2 from the germline V gene are SGHDN and FVKESK.

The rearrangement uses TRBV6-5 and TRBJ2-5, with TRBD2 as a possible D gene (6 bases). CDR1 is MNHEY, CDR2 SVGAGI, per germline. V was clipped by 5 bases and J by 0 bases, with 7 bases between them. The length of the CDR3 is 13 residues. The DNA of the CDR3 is TGTGCCAGCAGTCGGGGGTACCAAGAGACCCAGTACTTC. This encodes CASSRGYQETQYF.

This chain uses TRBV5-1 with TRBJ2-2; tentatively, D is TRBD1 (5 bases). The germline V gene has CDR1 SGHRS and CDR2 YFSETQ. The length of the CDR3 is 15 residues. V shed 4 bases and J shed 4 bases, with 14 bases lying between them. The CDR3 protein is CASSLRQSFTGELFF. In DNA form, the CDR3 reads TGCGCCAGCAGCCTCCGACAGAGTTTCACCGGGGAGCTGTTTTTT.

The CDR3, as DNA: TGTGCCAGCAGTCTAAGGGACAGTTTAAGACTGTTTTTT. It yields the protein CASSLRDSLRLFF. The chain carries TRBV28 and TRBJ1-4; TRBD1 aligns across 7 bases. Losses at the gene ends were 5 bases for V and 13 bases for J; bases not matched to a gene: 10. Germline V gives CDR1 MDHEN, CDR2 SYDVKM. The CDR3 loop spans 13 amino acids.

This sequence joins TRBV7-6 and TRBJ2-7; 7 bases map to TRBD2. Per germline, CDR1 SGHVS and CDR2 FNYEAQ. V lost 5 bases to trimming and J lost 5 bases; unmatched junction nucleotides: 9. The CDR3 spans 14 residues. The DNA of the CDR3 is TGTGCCAGCAGCCGCCGGGGGGAGAAGAACGAGCAGTACTTC. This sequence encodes CASSRRGEKNEQYF.

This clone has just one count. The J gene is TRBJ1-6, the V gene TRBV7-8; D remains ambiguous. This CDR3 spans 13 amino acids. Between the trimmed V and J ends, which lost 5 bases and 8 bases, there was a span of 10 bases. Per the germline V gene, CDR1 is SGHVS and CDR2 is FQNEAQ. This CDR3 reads CASSQERYSPLHF. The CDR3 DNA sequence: TGTGCCAGCAGCCAAGAGCGGTATTCACCCCTCCACTTT. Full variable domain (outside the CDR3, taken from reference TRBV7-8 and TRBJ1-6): GAGVSQSPRYKVAKRGQDVALRCDPISGHVSLFWYQQALGQGPEFLTYFQNEAQLDKSGLPSDRFFAERPEGSVSTLKIQRTQQEDSAVYLCASSQERYSPLHFGNGTRLTVT.

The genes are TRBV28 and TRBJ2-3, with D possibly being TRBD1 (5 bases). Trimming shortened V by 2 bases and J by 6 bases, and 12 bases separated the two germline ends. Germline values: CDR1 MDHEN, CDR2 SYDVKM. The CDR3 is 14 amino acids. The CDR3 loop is CASSLTPGSDTQYF. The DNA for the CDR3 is TGTGCCAGCAGTTTAACCCCAGGGTCGGATACGCAGTATTTT.

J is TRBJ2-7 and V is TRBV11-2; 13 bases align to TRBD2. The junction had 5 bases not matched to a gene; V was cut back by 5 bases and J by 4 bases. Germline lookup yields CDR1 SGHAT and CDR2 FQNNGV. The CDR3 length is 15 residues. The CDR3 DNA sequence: TGTGCCAGCAGCAAACTAGCGGGGGGGGGTTACGAGCAGTACTTC. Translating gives CASSKLAGGGYEQYF.

CDR3 DNA: TGTGCCAGCAGTCCGAGGGGGGGGACTAGCAACGAGCAGTACTTC. It codes for CASSPRGGTSNEQYF. The gene calls are TRBV6-1 and TRBJ2-7; 9 nucleotides align to TRBD2. Germline trimming cut 5 bases from V and 5 bases from J; bases unmatched to any gene: 10. Looked up from germline, CDR1 is MNHNS and CDR2 is SASEGT. CDR3 length equals 15 residues.